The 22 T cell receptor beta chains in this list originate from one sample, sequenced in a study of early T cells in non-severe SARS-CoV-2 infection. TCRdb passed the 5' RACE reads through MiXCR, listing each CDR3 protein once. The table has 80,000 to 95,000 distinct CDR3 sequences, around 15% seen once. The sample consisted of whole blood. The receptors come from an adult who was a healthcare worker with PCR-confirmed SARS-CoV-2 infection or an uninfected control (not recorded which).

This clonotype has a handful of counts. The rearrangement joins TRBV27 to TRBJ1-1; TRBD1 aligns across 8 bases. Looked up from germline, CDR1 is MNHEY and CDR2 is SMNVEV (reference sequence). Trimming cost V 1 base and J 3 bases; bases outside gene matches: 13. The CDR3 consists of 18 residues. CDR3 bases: TGTGCCAGCAGTTTATTACGGGGCAGGGGGCGAAGGGACACTGAAGCTTTCTTT. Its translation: CASSLLRGRGRRDTEAFF.

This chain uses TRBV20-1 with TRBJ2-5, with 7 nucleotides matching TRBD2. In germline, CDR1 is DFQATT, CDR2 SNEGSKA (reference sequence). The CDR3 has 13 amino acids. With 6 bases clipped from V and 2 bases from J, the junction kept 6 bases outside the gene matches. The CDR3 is CSAIGGGQETQYF. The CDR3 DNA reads TGCAGTGCAATTGGGGGGGGGCAAGAGACCCAGTACTTC.

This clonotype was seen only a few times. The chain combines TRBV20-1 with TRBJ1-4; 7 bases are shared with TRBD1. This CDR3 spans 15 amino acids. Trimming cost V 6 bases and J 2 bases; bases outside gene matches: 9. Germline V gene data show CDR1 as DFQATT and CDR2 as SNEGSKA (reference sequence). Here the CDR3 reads CSAIGTGATNEKLFF. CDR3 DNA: TGCAGTGCGATAGGTACAGGGGCGACTAATGAAAAACTGTTTTTT.

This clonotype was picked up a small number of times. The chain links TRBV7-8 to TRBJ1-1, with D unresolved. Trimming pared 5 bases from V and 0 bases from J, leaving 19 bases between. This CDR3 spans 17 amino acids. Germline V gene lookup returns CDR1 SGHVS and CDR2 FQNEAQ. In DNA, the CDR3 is TGTGCCAGCAGCCCGATGGGAAGGGCCGCTATGAACACTGAAGCTTTCTTT. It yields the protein CASSPMGRAAMNTEAFF.

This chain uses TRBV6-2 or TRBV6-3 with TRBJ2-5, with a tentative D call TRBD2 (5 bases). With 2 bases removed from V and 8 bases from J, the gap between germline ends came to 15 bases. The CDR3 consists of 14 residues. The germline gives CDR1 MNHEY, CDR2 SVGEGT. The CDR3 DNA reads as TGTGCCAGCAGTTACGACTACCGGGGAGAAACCCAGTACTTC. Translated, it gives CASSYDYRGETQYF.

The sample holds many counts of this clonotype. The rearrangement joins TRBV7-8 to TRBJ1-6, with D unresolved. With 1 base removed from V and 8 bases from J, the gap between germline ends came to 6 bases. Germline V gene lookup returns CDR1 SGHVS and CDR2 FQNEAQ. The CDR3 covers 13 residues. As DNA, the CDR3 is TGTGCCAGCAGCTTAGGGATTGATTCACCCCTCCACTTT. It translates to CASSLGIDSPLHF. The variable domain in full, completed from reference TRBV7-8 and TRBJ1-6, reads GAGVSQSPRYKVAKRGQDVALRCDPISGHVSLFWYQQALGQGPEFLTYFQNEAQLDKSGLPSDRFFAERPEGSVSTLKIQRTQQEDSAVYLCASSLGIDSPLHFGNGTRLTVT.

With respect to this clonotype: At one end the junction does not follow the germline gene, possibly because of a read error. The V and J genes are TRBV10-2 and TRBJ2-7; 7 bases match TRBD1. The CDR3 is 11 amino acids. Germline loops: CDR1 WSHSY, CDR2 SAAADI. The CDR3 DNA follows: TGCGCCAGCTTACAGGGGTACGGGCAGTACTTC. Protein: CASLQGYGQYF.

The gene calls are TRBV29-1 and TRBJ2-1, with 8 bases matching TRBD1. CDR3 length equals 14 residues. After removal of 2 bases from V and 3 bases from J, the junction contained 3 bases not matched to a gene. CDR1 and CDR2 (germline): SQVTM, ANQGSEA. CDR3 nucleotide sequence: TGCAGCGTTGAACGAGGACAGGGCTACAATGAGCAGTTCTTC. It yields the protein CSVERGQGYNEQFF.

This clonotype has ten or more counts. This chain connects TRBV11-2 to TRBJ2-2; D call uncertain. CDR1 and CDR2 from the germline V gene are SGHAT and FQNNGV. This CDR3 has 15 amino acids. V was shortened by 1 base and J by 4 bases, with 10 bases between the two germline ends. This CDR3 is CASSLGVGSTGELFF. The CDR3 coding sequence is TGTGCCAGCAGCTTAGGAGTGGGAAGCACCGGGGAGCTGTTTTTT.

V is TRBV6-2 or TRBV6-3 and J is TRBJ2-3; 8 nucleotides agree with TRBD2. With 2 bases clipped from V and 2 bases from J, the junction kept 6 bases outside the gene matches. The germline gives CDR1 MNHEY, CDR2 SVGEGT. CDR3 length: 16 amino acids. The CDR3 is CASSYPPAGATDTQYF. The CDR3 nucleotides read TGTGCCAGCAGTTACCCCCCAGCGGGGGCCACAGATACGCAGTATTTT.

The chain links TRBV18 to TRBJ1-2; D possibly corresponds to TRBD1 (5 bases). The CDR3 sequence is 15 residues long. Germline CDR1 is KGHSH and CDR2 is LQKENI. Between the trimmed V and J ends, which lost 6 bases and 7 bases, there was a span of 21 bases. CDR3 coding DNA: TGTGCCAGCTCCCCGGGACCATCTAAGGCCTGTGGCTACACCTTC. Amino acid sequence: CASSPGPSKACGYTF. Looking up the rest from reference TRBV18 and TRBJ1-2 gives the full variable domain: NAGVMQNPRHLVRRRGQEARLRCSPMKGHSHVYWYRQLPEEGLKFMVYLQKENIIDESGMPKERFSAEFPKEGPSILRIQQVVRGDSAAYFCASSPGPSKACGYTFGSGTRLTVV.

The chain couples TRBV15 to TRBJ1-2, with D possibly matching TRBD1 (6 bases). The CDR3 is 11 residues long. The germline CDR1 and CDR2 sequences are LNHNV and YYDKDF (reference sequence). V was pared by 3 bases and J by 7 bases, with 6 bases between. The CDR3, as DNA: TGTGCCACCAGCAGGGACAGTGGCTACACCTTC. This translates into CATSRDSGYTF. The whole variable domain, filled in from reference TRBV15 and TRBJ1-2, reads DAMVIQNPRYQVTQFGKPVTLSCSQTLNHNVMYWYQQKSSQAPKLLFHYYDKDFNNEADTPDNFQSRRPNTSFCFLDIRSPGLGDTAMYLCATSRDSGYTFGSGTRLTVV.

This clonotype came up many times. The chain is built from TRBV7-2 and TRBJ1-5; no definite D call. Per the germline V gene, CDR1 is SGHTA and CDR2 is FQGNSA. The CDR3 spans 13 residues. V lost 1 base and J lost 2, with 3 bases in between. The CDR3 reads CASSLVRNQPQHF. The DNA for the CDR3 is TGTGCCAGCAGCTTAGTCCGCAATCAGCCCCAGCATTTT.

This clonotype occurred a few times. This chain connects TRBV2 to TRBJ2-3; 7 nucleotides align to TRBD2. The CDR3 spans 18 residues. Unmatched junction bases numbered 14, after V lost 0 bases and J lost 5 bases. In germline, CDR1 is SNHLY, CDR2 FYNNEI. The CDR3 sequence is CASSEAVLAALPLDTQYF. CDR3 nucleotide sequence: TGTGCCAGCAGTGAAGCGGTCCTAGCGGCATTACCTTTAGATACGCAGTATTTT. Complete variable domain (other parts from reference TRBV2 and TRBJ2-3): EPEVTQTPSHQVTQMGQEVILRCVPISNHLYFYWYRQILGQKVEFLVSFYNNEISEKSEIFDDQFSVERPDGSNFTLKIRSTKLEDSAMYFCASSEAVLAALPLDTQYFGPGTRLTVL.

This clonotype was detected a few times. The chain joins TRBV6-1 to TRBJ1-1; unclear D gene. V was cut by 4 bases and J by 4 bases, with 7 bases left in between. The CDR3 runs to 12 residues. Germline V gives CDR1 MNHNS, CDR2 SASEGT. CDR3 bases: TGTGCCAGCAGTGTTCATGGCACTGAAGCTTTCTTT. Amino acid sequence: CASSVHGTEAFF.

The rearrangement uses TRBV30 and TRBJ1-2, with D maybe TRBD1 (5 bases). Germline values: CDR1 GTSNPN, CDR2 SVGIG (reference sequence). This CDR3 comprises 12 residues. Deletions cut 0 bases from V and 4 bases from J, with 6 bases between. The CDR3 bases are TGTGCCTGGAGTGTAGACAGCTATGGCTACACCTTC. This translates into CAWSVDSYGYTF. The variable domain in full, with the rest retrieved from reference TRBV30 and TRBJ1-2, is SQTIHQWPATLVQPVGSPLSLECTVEGTSNPNLYWYRQAAGRGLQLLFYSVGIGQISSEVPQNLSASRPQDRQFILSSKKLLLSDSGFYLCAWSVDSYGYTFGSGTRLTVV.

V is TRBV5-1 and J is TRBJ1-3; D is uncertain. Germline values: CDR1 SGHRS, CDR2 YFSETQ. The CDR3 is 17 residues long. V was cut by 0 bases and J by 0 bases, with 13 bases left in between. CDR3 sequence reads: CASSLVALKDSGNTIYF. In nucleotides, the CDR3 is TGCGCCAGCAGCTTGGTCGCACTTAAAGACTCTGGAAACACCATATATTTT.

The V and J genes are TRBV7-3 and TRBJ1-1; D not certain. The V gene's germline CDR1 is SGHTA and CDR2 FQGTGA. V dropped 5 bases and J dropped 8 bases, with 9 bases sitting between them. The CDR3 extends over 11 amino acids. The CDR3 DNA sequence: TGTGCCAGCAGCCAAGGCGGGGAAGCTTTCTTT. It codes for CASSQGGEAFF.

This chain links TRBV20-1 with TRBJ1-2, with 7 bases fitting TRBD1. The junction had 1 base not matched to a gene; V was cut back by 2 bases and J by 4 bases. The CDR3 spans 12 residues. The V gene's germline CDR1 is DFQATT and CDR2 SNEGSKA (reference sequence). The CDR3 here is CSARQGGYGYTF. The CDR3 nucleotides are TGCAGTGCTAGACAGGGGGGCTATGGCTACACCTTC.

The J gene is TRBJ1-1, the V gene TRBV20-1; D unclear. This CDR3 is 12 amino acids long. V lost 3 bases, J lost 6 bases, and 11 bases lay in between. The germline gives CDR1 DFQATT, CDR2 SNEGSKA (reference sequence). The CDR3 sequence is CSASLYGAEAFF. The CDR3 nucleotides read TGCAGTGCTAGTTTATATGGCGCTGAAGCTTTCTTT.

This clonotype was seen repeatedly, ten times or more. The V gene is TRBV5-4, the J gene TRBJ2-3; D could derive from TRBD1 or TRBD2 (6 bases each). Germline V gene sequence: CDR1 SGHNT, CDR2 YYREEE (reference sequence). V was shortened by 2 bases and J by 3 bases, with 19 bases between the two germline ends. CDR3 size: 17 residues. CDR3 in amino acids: CASSFLGGQERTDTQYF. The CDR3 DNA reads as TGTGCCAGCAGCTTTCTCGGGGGCCAGGAGCGAACAGATACGCAGTATTTT.

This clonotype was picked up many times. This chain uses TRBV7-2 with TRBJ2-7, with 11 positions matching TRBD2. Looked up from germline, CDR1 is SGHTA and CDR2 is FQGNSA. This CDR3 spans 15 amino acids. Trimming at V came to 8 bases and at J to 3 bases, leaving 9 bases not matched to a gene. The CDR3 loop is CASGELAGANYEQYF. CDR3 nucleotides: TGTGCCAGCGGTGAACTAGCGGGGGCGAACTACGAGCAGTACTTC.